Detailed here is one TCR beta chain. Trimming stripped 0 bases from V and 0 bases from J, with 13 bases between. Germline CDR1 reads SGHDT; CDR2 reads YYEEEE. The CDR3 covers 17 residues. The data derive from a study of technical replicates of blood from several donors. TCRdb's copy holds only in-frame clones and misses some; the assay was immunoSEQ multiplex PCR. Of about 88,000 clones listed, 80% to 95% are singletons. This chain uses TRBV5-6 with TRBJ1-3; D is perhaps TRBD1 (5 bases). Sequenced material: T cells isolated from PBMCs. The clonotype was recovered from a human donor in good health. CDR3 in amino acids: CASSLAGSPRSGNTIYF. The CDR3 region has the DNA TGTGCCAGCAGCTTGGCAGGGTCACCCCGCTCTGGAAACACCATATATTTT.